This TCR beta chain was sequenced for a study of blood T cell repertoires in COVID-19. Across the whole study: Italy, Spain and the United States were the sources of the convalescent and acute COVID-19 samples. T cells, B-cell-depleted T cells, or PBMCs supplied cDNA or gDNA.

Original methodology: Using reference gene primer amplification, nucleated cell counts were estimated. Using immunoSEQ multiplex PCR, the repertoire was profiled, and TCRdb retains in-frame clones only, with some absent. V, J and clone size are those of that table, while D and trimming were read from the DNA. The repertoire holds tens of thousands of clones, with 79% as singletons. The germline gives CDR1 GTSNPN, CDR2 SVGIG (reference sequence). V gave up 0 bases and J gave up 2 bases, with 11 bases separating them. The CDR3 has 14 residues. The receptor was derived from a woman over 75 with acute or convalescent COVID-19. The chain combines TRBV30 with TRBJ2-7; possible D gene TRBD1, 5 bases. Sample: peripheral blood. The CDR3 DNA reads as TGTGCCTGGAGTGTCTACAGGTCAGCCTACGAGCAGTACTTC. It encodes CAWSVYRSAYEQYF.